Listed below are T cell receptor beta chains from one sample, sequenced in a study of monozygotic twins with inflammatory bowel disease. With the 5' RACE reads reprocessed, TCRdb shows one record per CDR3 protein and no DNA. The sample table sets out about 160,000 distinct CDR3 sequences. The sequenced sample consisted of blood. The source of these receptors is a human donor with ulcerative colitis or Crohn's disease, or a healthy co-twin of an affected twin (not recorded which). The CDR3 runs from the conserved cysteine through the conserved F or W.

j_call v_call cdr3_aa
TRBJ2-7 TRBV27 CASAILTGREQYF
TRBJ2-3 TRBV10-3 CAISESAGMTDTQYF
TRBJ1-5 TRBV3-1 CASSQVAGNQPQHF
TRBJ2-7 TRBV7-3 CASSLLGGSYEQYF
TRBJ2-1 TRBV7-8 CASSFSGTAGDEQFF
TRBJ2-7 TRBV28 CASSKTYYEQYF
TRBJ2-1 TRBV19 CASSIAGSGTYNEQFF
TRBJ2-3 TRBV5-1 CASSYGTSAWARTSTDTQYF
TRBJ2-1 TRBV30 CAWSVGTVNEQFF
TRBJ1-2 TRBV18 CASSPSGQLYGYTF
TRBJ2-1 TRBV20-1 CSASFIPREHLSYNEQFF
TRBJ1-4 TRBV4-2 CASSLDRGQEKLFF
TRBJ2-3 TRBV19 CASRTPGTVDTQYF
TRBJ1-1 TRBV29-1 CSVVEAAMNTEAFF
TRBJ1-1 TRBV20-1 CSARAGREATEAFF
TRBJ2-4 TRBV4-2 CASSQLGRGAANIQYF
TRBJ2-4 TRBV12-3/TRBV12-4 CASSLFFSDKNIQYF
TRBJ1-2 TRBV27 CASRLRGDYGYTF
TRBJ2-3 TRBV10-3 CATGEAGNTDTQYF
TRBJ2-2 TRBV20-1 CSAPTSTSVSTGELFF
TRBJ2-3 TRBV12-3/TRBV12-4 CASGSGRTDTQYF
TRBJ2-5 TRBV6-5 CASSYSIMGGRETQYF
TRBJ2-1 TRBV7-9 CASSLGLWNEQFF
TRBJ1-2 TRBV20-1 CSARDLAAEANYGYTF
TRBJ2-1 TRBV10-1 CASASSGKSYNEQFF
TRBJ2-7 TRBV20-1 CSSGAGGSYEQYF
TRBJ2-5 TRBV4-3 CASSQEVAGGPRETQYF
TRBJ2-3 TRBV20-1 CSARASRLSTDTQYF
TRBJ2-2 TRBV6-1 CASTKRGLAGAGELFF
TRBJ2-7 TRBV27 CASSLRTGKGLAGFYEQYF
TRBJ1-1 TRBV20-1 CSASSLFEGSTEAFF
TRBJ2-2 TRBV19 CASMTGGFTGELFF
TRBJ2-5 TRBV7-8 CASSHRAGAQYF
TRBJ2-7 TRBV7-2 CASSLAGHQQYF
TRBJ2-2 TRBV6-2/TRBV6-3 CANGQGHTGELFF
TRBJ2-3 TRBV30 CAWSVYGGGADTQYF
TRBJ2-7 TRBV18 CASSPRLGGAYEQYF
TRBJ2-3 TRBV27 CASRGRVRTDTQYF
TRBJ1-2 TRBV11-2 CASSPSGINYGYTF
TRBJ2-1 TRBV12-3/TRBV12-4 CASSRSGLYNEQFF
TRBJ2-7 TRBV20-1 CSARGLARSSYEQYF
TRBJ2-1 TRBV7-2 CASSKESGRAFYNEQFF